This TCR beta chain was observed in a study of T cell responses to AZD1222 COVID-19 vaccine. Study-wide results and caveats: At 160-218 and 743-854, vaccine-associated CD4 TCRs were dominant, and they spanned spike.

The CDR3 is 13 residues long. The V gene's germline CDR1 is LNHDA and CDR2 SQIVND (reference sequence). V gave up 1 base and J gave up 6 bases, with 6 bases separating them. TCRdb keeps only in-frame clones here, not all; method: immunoSEQ multiplex PCR. Of tens of thousands of clones listed, about four fifths are singletons. This clone was seen only once. Its cognate antigen is unknown. The receptor comes from an adult who received the AZD1222 COVID-19 vaccine. The starting material was peripheral blood, obtained 28 days after the second AZD1222 dose. The chain carries TRBV19 and TRBJ1-4, with unresolved D. CDR3 bases: TGTGCCAGTAGTATAGCCCCGTATGAAAAACTGTTTTTT. Its protein product is CASSIAPYEKLFF.